This is a list of T cell receptor beta chains from one sample in a study of vaccination and CD4 T cells after COVID-19. For these receptors, no antigen is known. TCRdb re-analysed the PCR reads in MiXCR, keeping a single row per CDR3 protein. The sample holds 8,500 to 10,000 distinct CDR3 sequences; around 45% are singletons and the top ten take 9% to 15%. Sequencing input: CD4+ T cells from blood, cultured in vitro. Source of these receptors: a human donor who had recovered from COVID-19. CDR3s include the opening cysteine and the closing phenylalanine or tryptophan. The D gene is left open where the match is weak. Clone sizes are given selectively: once, few, many, or a class where the clone is expanded.

j_call clone_size v_call cdr3_length d_call cdr3_aa cdr3_nt
TRBJ1-1 . TRBV2 13 TRBD1 CASIEQGVAEAFF TGTGCCAGCATAGAACAGGGGGTGGCTGAAGCTTTCTTT
TRBJ2-4 . TRBV20-1 18 TRBD2 CSARAPPGGFIAKNIQYF TGCAGTGCTAGAGCCCCGCCGGGGGGGTTTATTGCCAAAAACATTCAGTACTTC
TRBJ1-2 few TRBV4-2 16 TRBD1 CASSQAEGQAHYGYTF TGTGCCAGCAGCCAAGCAGAGGGACAGGCCCACTATGGCTACACCTTC
TRBJ2-7 few TRBV30 13 TRBD2 CGLGLADSYEQYF TGTGGATTGGGACTAGCGGACTCCTACGAGCAGTACTTC
TRBJ2-5 . TRBV6-5 17 . CASSYSRPGTPQETQYF TGTGCCAGCAGTTACTCGAGGCCAGGGACACCACAAGAGACCCAGTACTTC
TRBJ1-1 . TRBV19 14 . CASSSRVRHTEAFF TGTGCCAGTAGTTCTCGAGTCAGACACACTGAAGCTTTCTTT
TRBJ1-1 . TRBV7-3 13 TRBD1 CASQRGPNTEAFF TGTGCCAGCCAAAGGGGGCCGAACACTGAAGCTTTCTTT
TRBJ1-3 . TRBV7-2 15 . CASSPSRGPGNTIYF TGTGCCAGCAGCCCTTCCAGGGGCCCTGGAAACACCATATATTTT
TRBJ1-1 few TRBV12-3/TRBV12-4 15 . CASSHSGVGRTEAFF TGTGCCAGCAGCCACTCGGGGGTGGGGCGCACTGAAGCTTTCTTT
TRBJ2-3 . TRBV12-5 18 TRBD2 CASGLGVTSGGAGDTQYF TGTGCTAGTGGTTTGGGGGTCACCAGCGGGGGGGCCGGAGATACGCAGTATTTT
TRBJ1-1 . TRBV4-1 15 . CASSQDSRWNTEAFF TGCGCCAGCAGCCAAGATTCACGGTGGAACACTGAAGCTTTCTTC
TRBJ2-1 . TRBV12-3/TRBV12-4 12 . CASSLWGNEQFF TGTGCCAGCAGTTTATGGGGAAATGAGCAGTTCTTC
TRBJ1-5 . TRBV24-1 14 . CATSDFSGSQPQHF TGTGCCACCAGTGATTTCTCCGGTAGTCAGCCCCAGCATTTT
TRBJ2-5 . TRBV7-9 14 . CASSLILTQETQYF TGTGCCAGCAGCTTAATACTGACACAAGAGACCCAGTACTTC
TRBJ1-2 . TRBV4-3 15 . CASSQDLFEGRGYTF TGCGCCAGCAGCCAAGATTTGTTCGAGGGGCGTGGCTACACCTTC
TRBJ1-2 few TRBV27 13 . CASAHGRQYGYTF TGTGCCAGCGCGCACGGACGCCAATATGGCTACACCTTC
TRBJ1-5 . TRBV19 15 . CASRETDQVPGPQHF TGTGCCAGTAGGGAGACCGACCAGGTACCTGGGCCCCAGCATTTT
TRBJ2-1 . TRBV30 11 . CAWSEDNEQFF TGTGCCTGGAGCGAAGACAATGAGCAGTTCTTC
TRBJ2-2 . TRBV2 15 . CASRLQVTNTGELFF TGTGCCAGCAGACTACAGGTCACGAACACCGGGGAGCTGTTTTTT
TRBJ1-5 . TRBV6-1 14 TRBD1 CASRNDRGNQPQHF TGTGCCAGCAGGAACGACAGGGGCAATCAGCCCCAGCATTTT